This T cell receptor beta chain is drawn from a study of CD8 T cells in Susac syndrome. Regarding the study as a whole: The authors acknowledged that their TCR sequencing and HLA analysis involved a relatively small number of individuals.

With respect to this clonotype: The antigen is unknown.

The CDR3 is 15 residues long. V was clipped by 2 bases and J by 5 bases, with 10 bases between them. The germline V gene has CDR1 SNHLY and CDR2 FYNNEI. A quantity of about 0.5 to 1 ug RNA underwent reverse transcription using random hexamers. Across 54 Vbeta and 13 Jbeta, TCR beta CDR3 was amplified with immunoSEQ multiplex PCR. MiXCR was run by TCRdb on the immunoSEQ multiplex PCR reads, yielding one entry per CDR3 protein. The sample holds 150,000 to 200,000 distinct CDR3 sequences, about 93% seen once. The J gene is TRBJ1-6, the V gene TRBV2; the D gene is possibly TRBD1 (6 bases). The sequenced material came from CD4+ T cells from PBMCs. The clonotype was recovered from a human donor in good health. In DNA form, the CDR3 reads TGTGCCAGCAGTGAACTAGGGACAAATAATTCACCCCTCCACTTT. Its translation: CASSELGTNNSPLHF.